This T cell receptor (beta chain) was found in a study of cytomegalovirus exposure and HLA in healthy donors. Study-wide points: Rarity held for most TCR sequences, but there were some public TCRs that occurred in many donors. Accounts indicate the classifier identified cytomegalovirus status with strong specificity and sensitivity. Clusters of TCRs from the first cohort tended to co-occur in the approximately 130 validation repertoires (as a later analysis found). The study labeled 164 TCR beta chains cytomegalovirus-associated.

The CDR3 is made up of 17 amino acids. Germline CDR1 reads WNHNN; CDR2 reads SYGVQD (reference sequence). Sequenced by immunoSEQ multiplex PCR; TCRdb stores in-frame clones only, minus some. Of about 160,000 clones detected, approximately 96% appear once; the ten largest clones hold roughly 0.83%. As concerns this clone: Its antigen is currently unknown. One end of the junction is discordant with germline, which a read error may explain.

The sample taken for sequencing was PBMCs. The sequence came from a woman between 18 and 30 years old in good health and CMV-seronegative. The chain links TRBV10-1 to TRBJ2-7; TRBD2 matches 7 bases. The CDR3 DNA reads TGCGCCAGCAGAGAGTGGGGAAGGCTAGCGGTCTTCTACGAGCAGTACTTC. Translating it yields CASREWGRLAVFYEQYF.